Below, 6 T cell receptor beta chains from the same sample are listed, as sequenced in a study of identical twins. MiXCR, applied by TCRdb to the 5' RACE reads, yields one record per CDR3 protein. Of 1.5 million to 2 million distinct CDR3 sequences in the sample, about 31% are singletons; the top ten hold around 0.3%. Sequencing used cord blood. These receptors were obtained from a newborn girl in good health.

J is TRBJ2-3 and V is TRBV9; 8 bases fit TRBD2. Germline lookup yields CDR1 SGDLS and CDR2 YYNGEE. Trimming removed 3 bases from V and 5 bases from J; junction bases left unmatched: 8. The length of the CDR3 is 15 residues. CDR3: CASSASGSWGDTQYF. The CDR3 bases are TGTGCCAGCAGCGCCAGCGGGAGCTGGGGAGATACGCAGTATTTT. Full variable domain (remainder filled in from reference TRBV9 and TRBJ2-3): DSGVTQTPKHLITATGQRVTLRCSPRSGDLSVYWYQQSLDQGLQFLIQYYNGEERAKGNILERFSAQQFPDLHSELNLSSLELGDSALYFCASSASGSWGDTQYFGPGTRLTVL.

This clonotype was recorded many times. The chain recombines TRBV5-1 with TRBJ2-1; D is possibly TRBD2 (6 bases). Germline-derived CDR1 and CDR2 are SGHRS and YFSETQ. The length of the CDR3 is 17 residues. V shed 2 bases and J shed 8 bases, with 23 bases lying between them. The CDR3 region is CASSFSEREFPRDEQFF. The CDR3 coding sequence is TGCGCCAGCAGCTTTTCCGAACGGGAGTTCCCTCGCGATGAGCAGTTCTTC.

In this sample, this clonotype turned up a few times. The chain uses TRBV27 and TRBJ2-1; TRBD2 agrees at 9 bases. Germline V lookup: CDR1 MNHEY, CDR2 SMNVEV (reference sequence). The CDR3 totals 17 residues. V dropped 3 bases and J dropped 5; count of bases not matched to a gene: 11. CDR3 sequence reads: CASSFAFMGLAHNEQFF. The CDR3 nucleotides read TGTGCCAGCAGTTTTGCGTTTATGGGACTAGCCCACAATGAGCAGTTCTTC.

This clonotype has at least ten counts. The gene calls are TRBV6-6 and TRBJ2-3, with 10 positions matching TRBD2. This CDR3 comprises 15 residues. The junction had 4 bases not matched to a gene; V was cut back by 5 bases and J by 2 bases. Per the germline V gene, CDR1 is MNHNY and CDR2 is SVGAGI (reference sequence). CDR3 bases: TGTGCCAGCAGTAGGACTAGCGGCTTCACAGATACGCAGTATTTT. This translates into CASSRTSGFTDTQYF.

This clonotype was seen a few times. CDR3: CSARFTRVPAREIYEQYF. Written as DNA, the CDR3 is TGCAGTGCTAGATTTACTAGAGTCCCGGCAAGAGAGATTTACGAGCAGTACTTC. V usage is TRBV20-1 and J usage is TRBJ2-5, with D possibly matching TRBD2 (5 bases). Matching the DNA end better, TRBJ2-7 makes the J call doubtful. The V gene's germline CDR1 is DFQATT and CDR2 SNEGSKA (reference sequence). The CDR3 covers 18 residues.

This clonotype was found a few times. The chain employs TRBV4-1 and TRBJ2-1; 12 bases match TRBD2. The CDR3 extends over 16 amino acids. V lost 2 bases and J lost 4; bases outside the gene matches: 3. Per germline, CDR1 MGHRA and CDR2 YSYEKL. The chain's CDR3 is CASSQLGLAGYNEQFF. CDR3 bases: TGCGCCAGCAGCCAATTAGGACTAGCGGGGTACAATGAGCAGTTCTTC.